Listed below are T cell receptor beta chains from one sample, sequenced in a study of OX40 agonist ivuxolimab in advanced cancers. The table came from immunoSEQ multiplex PCR; TCRdb's copy has only in-frame clones and leaves some out. The sample carries nearly 85,000 clones, roughly 83% recorded once. Sequenced here: CD4+ or CD8+ T cells sorted from blood, sampled in a trial of the OX40 agonist ivuxolimab. These receptor sequences come from an adult with an advanced solid tumor such as melanoma, head and neck, liver or kidney cancer. Both conserved end residues are part of each CDR3. Each record gives: V gene, J gene, D gene, clone size, CDR3 DNA, CDR3 protein. A D gene is named only where the DNA matches it firmly. Some rows mark clone size as missing; the rest say once, few, many or name a class of expanded clone.

TRBV4-1	TRBJ1-2	TRBD1	NA	TGCGCCAGCAGCCAAGACGGACAGGGGGACTATGGCTACACCTTC	CASSQDGQGDYGYTF
TRBV7-6	TRBJ2-7	NA	many	TGTGCCAGCAGCTTAGATGCAGGGATCGAGCAGTACTTC	CASSLDAGIEQYF
TRBV18	TRBJ1-3	TRBD1	NA	TGTGCCAGCTCACCGAACAGGGGCTCTGGAAACACCATATATTTT	CASSPNRGSGNTIYF
TRBV6-1	TRBJ1-2	NA	NA	TGTGCCAGCAGTCGCCCTCCAAGGGGCTACACCTTC	CASSRPPRGYTF
TRBV6-1	TRBJ1-3	NA	NA	TGTGCCAGCAGTGCATCCTCAGGGTACTCTGGAAACACCATATATTTT	CASSASSGYSGNTIYF
TRBV7-2	TRBJ2-6	NA	once	TGTGCCAGCAGCTTAGGGGCTAGCCGATTGCGGGCCAACGTCCTGACTTTC	CASSLGASRLRANVLTF
TRBV5-8	TRBJ1-1	NA	NA	TGTGCCAGCAGCTTCGACAGGAACACTGAAGCTTTCTTT	CASSFDRNTEAFF
TRBV5-1	TRBJ2-5	NA	NA	TGCGCCAGCAGCCCCCACCTCGGGAGAAACCAAGAGACCCAGTACTTC	CASSPHLGRNQETQYF
TRBV28	TRBJ1-4	NA	once	TGTGCCAGCAGTTTACCGACACCAACTAATGAAAAACTGTTTTTT	CASSLPTPTNEKLFF
TRBV4-3	TRBJ2-5	TRBD1	NA	TGCGCCAGCAGCCAAGCGACAGGGATAGGGGAGACCCAGTACTTC	CASSQATGIGETQYF
TRBV19	TRBJ1-6	NA	few	TGTGCCAGTAGTGATAGACGGGATAATTCACCCCTCCACTTT	CASSDRRDNSPLHF
TRBV6-6	TRBJ1-4	TRBD1	NA	TGTGCCAGCAGCGGGACAGCAACTAATGAAAAACTGTTTTTT	CASSGTATNEKLFF
TRBV30	TRBJ1-6	TRBD1	NA	TGTGCCTCCGTCCAGGGGGCGAGTAATTCACCCCTCCACTTT	CASVQGASNSPLHF
TRBV5-1	TRBJ2-3	NA	NA	TGCGCCAGCTATTTACATGGCGGAACTGATACGCAGTATTTT	CASYLHGGTDTQYF
TRBV9	TRBJ2-5	TRBD1	NA	TGTGCCAGCAGCCCCAGACAGGGTACCAGGGAGACCCAGTACTTC	CASSPRQGTRETQYF
TRBV4-2	TRBJ2-3	TRBD2	NA	TGTGCCAGCAGCCAAGATAGGCATCAGCGGGGGGTGGGAGATACGCAGTATTTT	CASSQDRHQRGVGDTQYF
TRBV7-9	TRBJ2-3	NA	NA	TGTGCCAGCAGCTTAGATACAGATACGCAGTATTTT	CASSLDTDTQYF
TRBV7-8	TRBJ2-2	NA	NA	TGTGCCAGCAGCGCGACCGGGGCAAGCGGGGAGCTGTTTTTT	CASSATGASGELFF
TRBV10-2	TRBJ2-7	NA	once	TGCGCCAGCAGGCTGGGGGGGCTTCACGAGCAGTACTTC	CASRLGGLHEQYF
TRBV7-6	TRBJ2-5	NA	NA	TGTGCCAGCAGCTTAGGCCCCCAACAAGAGACCCAGTACTTC	CASSLGPQQETQYF
TRBV6-5	TRBJ1-6	NA	few	TGTGCCAGCAGCGAGAACACTAATTCACCCCTCCACTTT	CASSENTNSPLHF
TRBV2	TRBJ1-4	NA	NA	TGTGCCAGCAGTGAATGGGACAAGAATGAAAAACTGTTTTTT	CASSEWDKNEKLFF
TRBV7-8	TRBJ2-7	NA	NA	TGTGCCAGCAGCCCAAACAGGGTGCGCTCCTACGAGCAGTACTTC	CASSPNRVRSYEQYF
TRBV2	TRBJ1-2	TRBD1	few	TGTGCCAGCAGTACGGACAGGGACTATGGCTACACCTTC	CASSTDRDYGYTF
TRBV6-5	TRBJ1-6	NA	few	TGTGCCAGCAAGGTAGGGGGGTTAGACAATTCACCCCTCCACTTT	CASKVGGLDNSPLHF
TRBV6-6	TRBJ1-2	NA	NA	TGTGCCAGCAGTTGGGGGGCGGAATTTGGCTATGGCTACACCTTC	CASSWGAEFGYGYTF
TRBV6-5	TRBJ2-4	TRBD2	NA	TGTGCCAGCAGTGCCTCCCTTCTGCGGGAGGACATTCAGTACTTC	CASSASLLREDIQYF
TRBV7-8	TRBJ2-5	NA	NA	TGTGCCAGCAGCTTAGCGGGTGCGGGGGCTTTGGAGACCCAGTACTTC	CASSLAGAGALETQYF
TRBV6-5	TRBJ1-5	NA	few	TGTGCCAGCAGTTACGATAGCAATCAGCCCCAGCATTTT	CASSYDSNQPQHF
TRBV30	TRBJ1-2	NA	NA	TGTGCCTGGCTCTGGCGGGGGCCTTATGGCTACACCTTC	CAWLWRGPYGYTF
TRBV21-1	TRBJ1-3	NA	few	TGTGCCAGCACTCGACGCTGCCCAGGGATAGGAAACACCATATATTTT	CASTRRCPGIGNTIYF
TRBV19	TRBJ1-2	NA	NA	TGTGCCAGTAGTAGGAAAGGGAGGATCTCTAACTATGGCTACACCTTC	CASSRKGRISNYGYTF
TRBV5-5	TRBJ1-6	NA	NA	TGTGCCAGCAGCTTGTCAGGGAGGGATAATTCACCCCTCCACTTT	CASSLSGRDNSPLHF
TRBV7-2	TRBJ1-2	TRBD1	NA	TGTGCCAGCAGCTTAGCGCCGGGACAGGGGGCGGATGGCTACACCTTC	CASSLAPGQGADGYTF
TRBV27	TRBJ1-3	NA	NA	TGTGCCAGCAGGCCCAGACCCCTCTCTGGAAACACCATATATTTT	CASRPRPLSGNTIYF
TRBV5-6	TRBJ1-6	NA	NA	TGTGCCAGCAGCTTGGCAGACAGGAATTCACCCCTCCACTTT	CASSLADRNSPLHF
TRBV7-9	TRBJ2-5	NA	NA	TGTGCCAGCAGCCTCAGGGGAGATGAAGAGACCCAGTACTTC	CASSLRGDEETQYF
TRBV6-4	TRBJ1-1	NA	NA	TGTGCCAGCGGTGACAGCACTGAAGCTTTCTTT	CASGDSTEAFF
TRBV30	TRBJ1-5	NA	NA	TGTGCCTGGAGTAAAGGGACAAACAGCAATCAGCCCCAGCATTTT	CAWSKGTNSNQPQHF
TRBV7-2	TRBJ2-1	TRBD2	NA	TGTGCCAGCAGCTTAAAGGTTAGCGGGGCGGCCCAGTTCTTC	CASSLKVSGAAQFF
TRBV7-8	TRBJ1-5	TRBD1	NA	TGTGCCAGCAGCTTAGGGACAGGGGAAGGGGTTCAGCCCCAGCATTTT	CASSLGTGEGVQPQHF
TRBV9	TRBJ2-7	NA	NA	TGTGCCAGCAGCGTAGGAGGAGGGACTCGCCGCCACGAGCAGTACTTC	CASSVGGGTRRHEQYF
TRBV7-8	TRBJ2-3	NA	NA	TGTGCCAGCAGCTTTGGACAGAGTCTCGATACGCAGTATTTT	CASSFGQSLDTQYF
TRBV7-3	TRBJ1-1	NA	NA	TGTGCCAGCAGCCCCGGGACGGCGAAAACTGAAGCTTTCTTT	CASSPGTAKTEAFF
TRBV11-2	TRBJ2-5	NA	NA	TGTGCCAGCAGCTTAGGGTGGGGTACCCAGTACTTC	CASSLGWGTQYF
TRBV18	TRBJ1-1	NA	NA	TGTGCCAGCTCATCCGCTGGACGCACTGAAGCTTTCTTT	CASSSAGRTEAFF
TRBV7-9	TRBJ1-2	NA	NA	TGTGCCAGCAGTCTGTCCTATGGCTACACCTTC	CASSLSYGYTF
TRBV30	TRBJ2-1	NA	NA	TGTGCCTGGATCTCAGGGGTTGGCTACAATGAGCAGTTCTTC	CAWISGVGYNEQFF